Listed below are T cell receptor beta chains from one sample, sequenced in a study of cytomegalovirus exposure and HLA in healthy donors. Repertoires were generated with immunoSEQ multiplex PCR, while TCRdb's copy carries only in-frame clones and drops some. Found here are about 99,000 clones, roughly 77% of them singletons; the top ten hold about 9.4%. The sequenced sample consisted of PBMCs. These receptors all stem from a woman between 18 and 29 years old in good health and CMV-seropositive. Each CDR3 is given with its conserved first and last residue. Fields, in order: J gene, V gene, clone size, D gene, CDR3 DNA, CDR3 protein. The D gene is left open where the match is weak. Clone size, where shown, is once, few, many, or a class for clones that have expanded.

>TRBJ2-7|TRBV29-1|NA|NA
TGCAGCGTTGGTTACAGAGTGCTTAGCTACGAGCAGTACTTC
CSVGYRVLSYEQYF
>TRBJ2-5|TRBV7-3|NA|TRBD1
TGTGCCAGCAGCCCGGGACAGGGGGCAGAGACCCAGTACTTC
CASSPGQGAETQYF
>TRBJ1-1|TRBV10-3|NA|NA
TGTGCCATCAGCCCACTTGAGTCTAACACTGAAGCTTTCTTT
CAISPLESNTEAFF
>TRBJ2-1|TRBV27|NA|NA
TGTGCCAGCAGTTTACTAGCACGGGCCTACAATGAGCAGTTCTTC
CASSLLARAYNEQFF
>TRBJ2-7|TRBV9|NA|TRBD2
TGTGCCAGCAGCGAGGGGGCTAGCGGGAGGCCCTACGAGCAGTACTTC
CASSEGASGRPYEQYF
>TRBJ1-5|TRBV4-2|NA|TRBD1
TGTGCCAGCAGCCAATTGGACAGGGGGGAAAATCAGCCCCAGCATTTT
CASSQLDRGENQPQHF
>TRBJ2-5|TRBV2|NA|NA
TGTGCCAGCAGTGAAGAGGGGGTCAGTACCCAGTACTTC
CASSEEGVSTQYF
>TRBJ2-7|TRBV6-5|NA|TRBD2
TGTGCCAGCAGTTACTCGCTAGCGGGATACTACGAGCAGTACTTC
CASSYSLAGYYEQYF
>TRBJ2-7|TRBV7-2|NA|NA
TGTGCCAGCAGCCCGGCGTTGCAGGCGAGCTCCTACGAGCAGTACTTC
CASSPALQASSYEQYF
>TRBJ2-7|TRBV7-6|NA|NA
TGTGCCAGCAGCACCTCTAACGAGCAGTACTTC
CASSTSNEQYF
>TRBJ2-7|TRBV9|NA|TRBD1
TGTGCCAGCAGCGTGGAGGGACAGGGGGCCTACGAGCAGTACTTC
CASSVEGQGAYEQYF
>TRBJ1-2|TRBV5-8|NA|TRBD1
TGTGCCAGCAGCTTAAATGACAGGGGATATGGCTACACCTTC
CASSLNDRGYGYTF
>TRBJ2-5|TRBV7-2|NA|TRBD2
TGTGCCAGCAGCTTATTCGGGAGGGATCAAGAGACCCAGTACTTC
CASSLFGRDQETQYF
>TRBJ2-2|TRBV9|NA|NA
TGTGCCAGCAGCGTCAGGGGAACCGGGGAGCTGTTTTTT
CASSVRGTGELFF
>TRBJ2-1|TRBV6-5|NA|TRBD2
TGTGCCAGCAGTTGGGCCGGGACTAGCTTTTATGAGCAGTTCTTC
CASSWAGTSFYEQFF
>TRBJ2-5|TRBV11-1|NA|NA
TGTGCCAGCAGCTTAGAGCAGGGCCACCGGGAGACCCAGTACTTC
CASSLEQGHRETQYF
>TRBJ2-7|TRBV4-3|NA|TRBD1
TGCGCCAGCAGCCAAGATCCCCGGACAGGGTATCCCTACGAGCAGTACTTC
CASSQDPRTGYPYEQYF
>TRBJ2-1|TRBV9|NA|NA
TGTGCCAGCAGCCCCCGGAGGGGCAATGAGCAGTTCTTC
CASSPRRGNEQFF
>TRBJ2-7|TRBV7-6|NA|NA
TGTGCCAGCAGCTTAGGGGGGGCAGGGGGTTCGGACGAGCAGTACTTC
CASSLGGAGGSDEQYF
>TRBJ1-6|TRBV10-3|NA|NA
TGTGCCATCAGGGACACCTATAATTCACCCCTCCACTTT
CAIRDTYNSPLHF
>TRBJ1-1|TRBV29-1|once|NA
TGCAGCGGACGGGTGGGGCTCCCTAACACTGAAGCTTTCTTT
CSGRVGLPNTEAFF
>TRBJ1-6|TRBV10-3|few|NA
TGTGCCATCAGTGACCCGAGAGAAACACCCCTCCACTTT
CAISDPRETPLHF
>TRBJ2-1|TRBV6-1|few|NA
TGTGCCAGCAGTACAGGGTACAATGAGCAGTTCTTC
CASSTGYNEQFF
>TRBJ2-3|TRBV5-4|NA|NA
TGTGCCAGCAGCTCCGAGAGCACAGATACGCAGTATTTT
CASSSESTDTQYF
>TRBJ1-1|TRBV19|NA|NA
TGTGCCAGTAGGGGGGGGGTGAACACTGAAGCTTTCTTT
CASRGGVNTEAFF
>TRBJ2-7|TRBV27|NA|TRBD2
TGTGCCAGCAGTTCCTCCGGGGCGGGGGAATACGAGCAGTACTTC
CASSSSGAGEYEQYF
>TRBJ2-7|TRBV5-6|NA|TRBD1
TGTGCCAGCAGCTTGGGGGACAGGGACACCTACGAGCAGTACTTC
CASSLGDRDTYEQYF
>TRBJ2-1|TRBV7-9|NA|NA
TGTGCCAGCAGCCCACATCGCAATGAGCAGTTCTTC
CASSPHRNEQFF
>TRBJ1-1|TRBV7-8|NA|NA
TGTGCCAGCAGCGCGTTGACAGAGAACACTGAAGCTTTCTTT
CASSALTENTEAFF
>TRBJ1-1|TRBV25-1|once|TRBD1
TGTGCCAGCAGTGAATTGAGGACAGGGGGCACTGAAGCTTTCTTT
CASSELRTGGTEAFF
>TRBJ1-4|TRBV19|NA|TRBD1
TGTGCCACTCAAGAAATCACAGGGGCCAGGGAAAAACTGTTTTTT
CATQEITGAREKLFF
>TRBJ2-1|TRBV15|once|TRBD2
TGTGCCACCAGCAGAGGGTGGCTAGCGGGAGACAATGAGCAGTTCTTC
CATSRGWLAGDNEQFF
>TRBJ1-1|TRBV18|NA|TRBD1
TGTGCCAGCTCACTGAAGACGCAGGGGGCGAAGAACACTGAAGCTTTCTTT
CASSLKTQGAKNTEAFF
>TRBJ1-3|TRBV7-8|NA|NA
TGTGCCAGCAAATACAGCGGAGGCTCTGGAAACACCATATATTTT
CASKYSGGSGNTIYF
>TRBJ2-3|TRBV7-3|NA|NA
TGTGCCAGCAGCACCCGCGGGACAGATACGCAGTATTTT
CASSTRGTDTQYF
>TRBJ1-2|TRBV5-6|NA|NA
TGTGCCAGCAGCTTCTCAGGGTTCGATGGCTACACCTTC
CASSFSGFDGYTF
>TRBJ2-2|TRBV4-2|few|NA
TGTGCCAGCAGCGAACTCCGCAGGGAGAACACCGGGGAGCTGTTTTTT
CASSELRRENTGELFF
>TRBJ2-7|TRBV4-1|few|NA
TGCGCCAGCAGCCTAGGGCCAGGGACAACCTACGAGCAGTACTTC
CASSLGPGTTYEQYF
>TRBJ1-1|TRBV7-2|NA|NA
TGTGCCAGCAGCCCGCGAGCCGACGGGACACCGAACACTGAAGCTTTCTTT
CASSPRADGTPNTEAFF
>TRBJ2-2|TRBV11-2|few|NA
TGTGCCAGCAGCTCTAGACAGGCCGCGAACACCGGGGAGCTGTTTTTT
CASSSRQAANTGELFF
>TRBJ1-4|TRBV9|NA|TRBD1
TGTGCCAGCAGCGTAGACCCTGACAGGGTAAATGAAAAACTGTTTTTT
CASSVDPDRVNEKLFF
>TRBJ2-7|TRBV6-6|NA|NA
TGTGCCAGCAGGGGGCCAGAGCAGTACTTC
CASRGPEQYF
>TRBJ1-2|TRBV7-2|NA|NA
TGTGCCAGCAGCCCACAACCCGACAGCTATGGCTACACCTTC
CASSPQPDSYGYTF
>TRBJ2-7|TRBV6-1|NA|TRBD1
TGTGCCAGCAGTGAAAGCGGTTGGGACAGGGGCTACGAGCAGTACTTC
CASSESGWDRGYEQYF
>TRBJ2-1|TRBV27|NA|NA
TGTGCCAGCAGTTACTTTTCCCCCGACAATGAGCAGTTCTTC
CASSYFSPDNEQFF